This paragraph reports one T cell receptor beta chain. What it binds is not known. A read error may be the cause here, since a much bigger clone is one base away. The data originate from a study of post-analysis software for immune sequencing data. Study-wide points: Controls had lower frequencies than patients of a handful of TRBV segments, which included TRBV5-6, TRBV5-1 and TRBV20-1.

Unique molecular identifiers were present in the TCR beta cDNA libraries. TCRdb analysed the PCR reads with MiXCR anew, one entry per CDR3 protein. The sample has 180,000 or so distinct CDR3 sequences, approximately 28% seen once; the top ten hold 3.4%. The CDR3 consists of 15 residues. The germline gives CDR1 SGHRS, CDR2 YFSETQ. Material: blood. The chain has TRBV5-1 and TRBJ2-5, with 8 bases that match TRBD1. The end of the DNA is better explained by TRBJ2-7, so the J call may be wrong. The receptor was isolated from a girl aged 2-17 years with multiple sclerosis. In DNA, the CDR3 is TGCGCCGGCAGCACGAGCGGACAGGGCTCCTACGAGCAGTACTTC. This sequence encodes CAGSTSGQGSYEQYF.